The sequence of this TCR beta chain was determined in a study of T-cell memory formation after mild COVID-19. Background on the study: Largely donor-specific TCR clusters were found. Notes on the study in general: Day 15 to 85 contracting clones showed balanced CD4/CD8; day 15 to 37 expanders favored CD4+.

Comment on this clonotype: What it binds is not known.

Trimming took off 1 base at V and 2 bases at J, with 9 bases between the two ends. The CDR3 loop spans 13 amino acids. The germline V gene encodes CDR1 GTSNPN and CDR2 SVGIG (reference sequence). A single record per CDR3 protein comes from TCRdb applying MiXCR to the 5' RACE reads. This table holds some 320,000 distinct CDR3 sequences, about 16% found once. The sequenced sample consisted of PBMCs or a T cell subset sorted from them (not recorded which). The V and J genes are TRBV30 and TRBJ2-7; tentative D call: TRBD2 (5 bases). This clonotype was sampled from a man aged 18 to 29 who had mild COVID-19 (a few samples of this study predate the infection). Cell type and time point are not known. DNA of the CDR3: TGTGCCTGGAGTGAAGGGAGCCCCTACGAGCAGTACTTC. Translation: CAWSEGSPYEQYF.